The subject of this entry is one T cell receptor beta chain. Its antigen is unidentified. The V end was cut by 4 bases, the J end by 8 bases, with 20 bases between. Germline assignment: CDR1 MNHEY and CDR2 SMNVEV (reference sequence). There are 15 residues in the CDR3. The source of the sample is a study of cytomegalovirus exposure and HLA in healthy donors. The PCR used 60 Vbeta and 13 Jbeta primers. Only in-frame clones appear in the TCRdb table, and some are missing; sequencing was by immunoSEQ multiplex PCR. The sample includes over 95,000 clones, 76% seen only once; the top ten take 12%. Study-level results: Later analysis identified several of the most significant clusters that appeared linked to common viral pathogens. Later analysis showed most CMV-associated TCR beta chains appearing HLA-restricted.

The chain couples TRBV27 to TRBJ1-2; D remains unclear. The specimen sequenced was PBMCs. This TCR was recovered from a woman between 35 and 50 years old in good health and CMV-seropositive. This CDR3 is CASSYQRRSVGGYTF. The DNA for the CDR3 is TGTGCCAGCAGTTATCAGCGTCGGTCAGTCGGAGGCTACACCTTC.